The clone carrying this TCR beta chain was recorded a few times. As processed by the authors: From reference gene primer amplification, estimates of nucleated cell counts were derived. This table comes from immunoSEQ multiplex PCR, and its TCRdb copy is limited to in-frame clones, with some not included. V and J calls and clone size are those listed in that table; D and trimming were worked out from the DNA. The sample consists of some 150,000 clones, about nine tenths of them appearing once. Trimming took off 3 bases at V and 3 bases at J, with 9 bases between the two ends. The CDR3 covers 14 residues. CDR1 is SNHLY and CDR2 is FYNNEI in the germline V gene. The data derive from a study of blood T cell repertoires in COVID-19. Study background: Collection of acute and convalescent COVID-19 samples took place in the United States, Italy and Spain. Nucleic acid was either cDNA or gDNA, and it came from T cells, B-cell-depleted T cells, or PBMCs.

Sequencing was done on a sample of peripheral blood. The sequence was obtained from a woman aged 50 to 65 with acute or convalescent COVID-19. This sequence joins TRBV2 and TRBJ1-5; D perhaps matches TRBD1 (5 bases). CDR3 residues: CASSEGHINQPQHF. The CDR3 DNA reads TGTGCCAGCAGTGAGGGGCACATCAATCAGCCCCAGCATTTT.